This T cell receptor (beta chain) was found in a study of shared clonotypes between healthy human individuals. Note on this clone: As yet, its antigen is unknown.

With 7 bases removed from V and 1 base from J, the gap between germline ends came to 10 bases. The CDR3 spans 13 residues. Germline CDR1 is SEHNR and CDR2 is FQNEAQ (reference sequence). Findings and limits, study-wide: Generation probabilities of non-shared clonotypes were lower (relative to those shared by all four donors). Owing to a small donor count, the genetic and exposure-history diversity represented was limited.

It was at deep level that the assay was run. Some clones are missing from TCRdb's copy, which holds only in-frame ones; the method was immunoSEQ multiplex PCR. The table has approximately 720,000 clones, around 72% seen once. The sequenced material came from memory CD4+ T cells sorted from blood. Described subset: CD45RA-negative fraction. The genes are TRBV7-9 and TRBJ1-1; D remains unclear. The clonotype was recovered from a woman in her 30s in good health. The CDR3 loop reads CASIGRRNTEAFF. The CDR3 nucleotides are TGTGCCAGCATCGGACGGCGGAACACTGAAGCTTTCTTT.